This TCR beta chain was observed in a study of CXCR3-negative and CXCR3-positive naive CD8 T cells. The CDR3 extends over 15 amino acids. Germline CDR1 reads SGHVS; CDR2 reads FNYEAQ. The study made its TRB cDNA libraries by 5' RACE, adding UMI labels. TCRdb re-called the 5' RACE reads and catalogs CDR3 proteins one per entry, DNA excluded. The sample data list approximately 58,000 distinct CDR3 sequences. The chain combines TRBV7-6 with TRBJ2-1; with no DNA, the TCRdb D assignment of TRBD2 cannot be verified. This clonotype originated in a human donor in good health. Some clones in this sample may be carry-over from other donors' samples. The specimen was naive CXCR3- CD8+ T cells from blood. Subset reported: CD45RO-CCR7+CD27+CD95- naive CD8+ T cells lacking CXCR3 (TNR3-). The CDR3 spells CASSREGGIENEQFF.